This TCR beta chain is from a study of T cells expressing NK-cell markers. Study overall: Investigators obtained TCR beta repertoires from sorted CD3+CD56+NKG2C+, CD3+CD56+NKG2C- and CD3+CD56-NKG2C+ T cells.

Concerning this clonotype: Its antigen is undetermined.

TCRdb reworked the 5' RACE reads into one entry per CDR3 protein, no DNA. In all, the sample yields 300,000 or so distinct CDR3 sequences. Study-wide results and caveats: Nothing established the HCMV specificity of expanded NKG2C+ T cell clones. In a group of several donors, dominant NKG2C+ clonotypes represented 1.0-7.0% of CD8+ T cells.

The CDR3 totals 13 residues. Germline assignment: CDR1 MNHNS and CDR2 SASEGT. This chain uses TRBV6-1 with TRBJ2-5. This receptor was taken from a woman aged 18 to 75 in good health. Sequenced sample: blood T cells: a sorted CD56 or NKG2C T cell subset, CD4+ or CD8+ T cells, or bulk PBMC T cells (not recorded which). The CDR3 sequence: CASIRLPQETQYF.